Given below is one T cell receptor (beta chain) in context. This entry comes from a study of blood T cell repertoires in COVID-19. About the research overall: Samples representing acute and convalescent COVID-19 were sourced from the United States, Italy and Spain. Nucleic acid was either cDNA or gDNA, and it came from T cells, B-cell-depleted T cells, or PBMCs.

Per the germline V gene, CDR1 is KGHSH and CDR2 is LQKENI. Trimming took 3 bases from V and 12 from J, leaving 12 bases between them. The CDR3 covers 12 residues. Original methodology: Using reference gene primer amplification, nucleated cell counts were estimated. Assay used: immunoSEQ multiplex PCR; TCRdb lists only in-frame clones, some missing. V, J and clone size were drawn from that table, and D and trimming were deduced from the DNA. The table records some 66,000 clones, roughly 80% of them present only once. The sequence derives from a man between 60 and 75 years old with acute or convalescent COVID-19. V and J are TRBV18 and TRBJ2-1, with D possibly being TRBD1 (5 bases). Sequenced material: peripheral blood. The CDR3 is CASSPLGAVQFF. DNA for the CDR3: TGTGCCAGCTCACCCCTTGGGGCTGTGCAGTTCTTC. Drawing the rest from reference TRBV18 and TRBJ2-1, the complete variable domain is NAGVMQNPRHLVRRRGQEARLRCSPMKGHSHVYWYRQLPEEGLKFMVYLQKENIIDESGMPKERFSAEFPKEGPSILRIQQVVRGDSAAYFCASSPLGAVQFFGPGTRLTVL.